This T cell receptor beta chain was recorded in a study of blood T cell repertoires in COVID-19. For the study at large: Samples taken during acute and convalescent COVID-19 were collected in the United States, Italy and Spain. T cells, B-cell-depleted T cells, or PBMCs provided the cDNA or gDNA that served as material.

This CDR3 has 12 residues. V lost 3 bases, J lost 7 bases, and 9 bases lay in between. Germline assignment: CDR1 MNHNS and CDR2 SASEGT. Per the original data handling: By means of reference gene primer amplification, nucleated cell counts were estimated. The protocol was immunoSEQ multiplex PCR, while the TCRdb copy is restricted to in-frame clones and leaves out a portion. V and J calls and clone size follow that table, whereas D and trimming were derived from the DNA. The sample has roughly 200,000 clones; 88% are singletons. The rearrangement uses TRBV6-1 and TRBJ1-2, with D uncertain. The TCR was taken from a woman in her twenties or thirties with acute or convalescent COVID-19. What was sequenced was peripheral blood. Here the CDR3 reads CASSENSSGYTF. The CDR3 coding sequence is TGTGCCAGCAGTGAGAACAGTTCTGGCTACACCTTC.